The source of this TCR beta chain is a study of T-cell reconstitution after alpha-beta-depleted transplantation in children. Study outcomes and limitations: Most T-cell counts and diversity one year after the transplant came from T cells that were newly produced. In some patients, recipient T cells and intrathymic progenitors surviving conditioning explained high day-60 diversity. The study reportedly traced alpha-beta T cells about two months after transplant to several hundred expanded graft clones.

A remark on this clonotype: Its antigen is not identified.

The CDR3 loop spans 14 amino acids. The V end was cut by 4 bases, the J end by 2 bases, with 11 bases between. CDR1 is MNHNS and CDR2 is SASEGT in the germline V gene. Unique molecular identifiers were incorporated during preparation of the TCRbeta library. One entry per CDR3 protein results from TCRdb running MiXCR on the PCR reads. The sample records around 200,000 distinct CDR3 sequences, approximately 17% being singletons. This clonotype was sampled from a male patient aged 2 to 9 who had a stem cell transplant for acute lymphoblastic leukemia, so the T cells may come from the graft donor. Sequences were derived from PBMCs, mostly from graft donor cells, sampled 360 days after TCRalphabeta/CD19-depleted stem cell transplant. The rearrangement uses TRBV6-1 and TRBJ2-5; maybe TRBD1 (5 bases). The CDR3 protein is CASSVRAAQETQYF. The CDR3, as DNA: TGTGCCAGCAGTGTCAGGGCAGCTCAAGAGACCCAGTACTTC.